This T cell receptor beta chain is from a study of a mutant IDH1 vaccine in newly diagnosed glioma. Notes on the study in general: Pseudoprogression seemed unlinked to shifts in top peripheral T cell clonotypes.

With regard to this clone: Antigen specificity is unknown.

Libraries were prepared by immunoSEQ multiplex PCR; TCRdb keeps only in-frame clonotypes and omits some of them. The profile covers approximately 19,000 clones, with 70% to 90% appearing a single time and roughly 5.9% taken by the ten largest. This CDR3 is built from 13 residues. Germline V lookup: CDR1 SQVTM, CDR2 ANQGSEA. The V segment lost 7 bases and the J segment 2 bases; nucleotides outside the gene matches: 5. Time point reported: baseline, week 1 (first vaccination visit). As for treatment: pre-vaccination baseline after standard-of-care therapy. This receptor was taken from a middle-aged man with glioma. The sample was PBMCs, taken from a glioma patient treated with radiotherapy, temozolomide or both. The genes are TRBV29-1 and TRBJ1-5, with 7 bases aligning to TRBD1. CDR3 DNA: TGCAGCGCGCAGCAGGGGGGCAATCAGCCCCAGCATTTT. It yields the protein CSAQQGGNQPQHF.